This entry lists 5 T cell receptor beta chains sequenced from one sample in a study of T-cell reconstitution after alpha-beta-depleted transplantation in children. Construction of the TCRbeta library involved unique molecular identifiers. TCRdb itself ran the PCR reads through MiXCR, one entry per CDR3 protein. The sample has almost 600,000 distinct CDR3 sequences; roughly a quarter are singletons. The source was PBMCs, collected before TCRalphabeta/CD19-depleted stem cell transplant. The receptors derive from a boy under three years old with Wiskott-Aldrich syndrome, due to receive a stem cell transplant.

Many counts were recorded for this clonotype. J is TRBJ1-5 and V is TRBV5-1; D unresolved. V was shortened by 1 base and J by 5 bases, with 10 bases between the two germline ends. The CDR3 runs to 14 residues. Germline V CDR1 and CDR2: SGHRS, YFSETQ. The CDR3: CASSLSGGDQPQHF. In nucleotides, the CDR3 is TGCGCCAGCAGCTTGTCAGGAGGAGATCAGCCCCAGCATTTT.

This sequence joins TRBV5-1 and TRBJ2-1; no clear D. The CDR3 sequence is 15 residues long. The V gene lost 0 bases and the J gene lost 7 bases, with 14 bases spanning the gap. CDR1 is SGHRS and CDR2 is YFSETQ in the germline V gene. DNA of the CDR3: TGCGCCAGCAGCTTGGTCGTTAGCTCCACAAATGAGCAGTTCTTC. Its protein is CASSLVVSSTNEQFF.

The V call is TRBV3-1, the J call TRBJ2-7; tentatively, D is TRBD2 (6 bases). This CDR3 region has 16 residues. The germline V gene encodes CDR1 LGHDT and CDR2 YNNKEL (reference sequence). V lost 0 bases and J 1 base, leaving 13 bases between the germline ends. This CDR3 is CASSQDGGVPSYEQYF. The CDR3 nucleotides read TGTGCCAGCAGCCAAGATGGCGGGGTTCCGTCCTACGAGCAGTACTTC.

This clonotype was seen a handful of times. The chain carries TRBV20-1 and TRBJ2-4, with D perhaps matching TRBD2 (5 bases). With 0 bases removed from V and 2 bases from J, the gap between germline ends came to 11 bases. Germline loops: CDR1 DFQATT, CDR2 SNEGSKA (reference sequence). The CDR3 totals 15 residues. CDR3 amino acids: CSARELGETKNIQYF. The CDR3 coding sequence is TGCAGTGCTAGAGAGTTGGGAGAAACCAAAAACATTCAGTACTTC.

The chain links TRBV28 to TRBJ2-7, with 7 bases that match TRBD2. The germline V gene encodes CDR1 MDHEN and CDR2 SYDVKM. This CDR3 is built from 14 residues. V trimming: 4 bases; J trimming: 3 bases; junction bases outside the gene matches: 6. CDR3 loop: CASSYGGSNYEQYF. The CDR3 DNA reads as TGTGCCAGCAGTTATGGCGGGAGCAACTACGAGCAGTACTTC.